Following are 5 T cell receptor beta chains from one sample sequenced in a study of CXCR3-negative and CXCR3-positive naive CD8 T cells. cDNA libraries for TRB were generated by 5' RACE incorporating UMI labels. From the 5' RACE reads, TCRdb lists one entry per CDR3 protein and no DNA. The listing contains 100,000 to 150,000 distinct CDR3 sequences. The sequenced sample was naive CXCR3- CD8+ T cells from blood. The subset was: CD45RO-CCR7+CD27+CD95- naive CD8+ T cells lacking CXCR3 (TNR3-). The receptors were gathered from a human donor in good health. Some clones in this sample may be carry-over from other donors' samples.

The chain combines TRBV4-1 with TRBJ2-1; as DNA is missing, the TRBD2 call by TCRdb cannot be tested. Germline V gene lookup returns CDR1 MGHRA and CDR2 YSYEKL. The CDR3 spans 18 residues. The CDR3 sequence is CASSKDSSTGASYNEQFF.

J is TRBJ2-5 and V is TRBV4-3; the D call of TRBD1 rests on TCRdb alone, since no DNA is present to check it. This CDR3 has 14 amino acids. Germline CDR1 reads LGHNA; CDR2 reads YSLEER. CDR3 sequence: CASSQDRGSETQYF.

This chain connects TRBV7-9 to TRBJ2-2; absent DNA, TCRdb's TRBD1 call cannot be checked. CDR3 length equals 13 residues. Per the germline V gene, CDR1 is SEHNR and CDR2 is FQNEAQ (reference sequence). The chain's CDR3 is CASSQGNTGELFF.

The V gene is TRBV20-1, the J gene TRBJ2-3. The germline V gene encodes CDR1 DFQATT and CDR2 SNEGSKA (reference sequence). CDR3 length: 18 residues. CDR3 sequence reads: CSARDPEGEIRRTDTQYF.

The gene calls are TRBV7-9 and TRBJ1-5. CDR3 length equals 14 residues. Germline lookup yields CDR1 SEHNR and CDR2 FQNEAQ (reference sequence). The CDR3 sequence: CASSGPWGNQPQHF.